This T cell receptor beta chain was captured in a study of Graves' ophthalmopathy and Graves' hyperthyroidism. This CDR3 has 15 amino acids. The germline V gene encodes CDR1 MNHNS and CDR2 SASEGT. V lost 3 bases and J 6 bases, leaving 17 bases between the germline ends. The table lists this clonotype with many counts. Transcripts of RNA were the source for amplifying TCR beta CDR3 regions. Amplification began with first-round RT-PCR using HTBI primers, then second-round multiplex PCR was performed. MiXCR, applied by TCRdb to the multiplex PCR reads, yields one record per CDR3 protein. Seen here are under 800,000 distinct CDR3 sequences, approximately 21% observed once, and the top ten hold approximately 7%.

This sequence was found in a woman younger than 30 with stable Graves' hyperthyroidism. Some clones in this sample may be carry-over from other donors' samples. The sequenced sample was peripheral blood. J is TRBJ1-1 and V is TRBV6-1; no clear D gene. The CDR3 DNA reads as TGTGCCAGCAGTGATGTAGACACCCGAGGACCTGAAGCTTTCTTT. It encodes CASSDVDTRGPEAFF.